This TCR beta chain was identified during a study of T cell responses to AZD1222 COVID-19 vaccine. Worth noting for this clone: Its antigen is unidentified.

Study-wide results and caveats: Most donors were white British, females outnumbered males, and clonal diversity was possibly underestimated.

Profiled with immunoSEQ multiplex PCR; TCRdb holds only in-frame clones, not every one. The sample consists of some 130,000 clones, about 91% of them appearing once. Pooling of second doses given at about 4 or about 12 weeks was done. Trimming removed 4 bases from V and 1 base from J; junction bases left unmatched: 8. CDR3 length equals 16 residues. The germline gives CDR1 SGHRS, CDR2 YFSETQ. The sequence was obtained from an adult who received the AZD1222 COVID-19 vaccine. The sample in question was peripheral blood, obtained 28 days after the second AZD1222 dose. The genes are TRBV5-1 and TRBJ1-1; 9 positions match TRBD1. Here the CDR3 reads CASSTGQGFGNTEAFF. CDR3 bases: TGCGCCAGCAGCACTGGACAGGGGTTCGGGAACACTGAAGCTTTCTTT.